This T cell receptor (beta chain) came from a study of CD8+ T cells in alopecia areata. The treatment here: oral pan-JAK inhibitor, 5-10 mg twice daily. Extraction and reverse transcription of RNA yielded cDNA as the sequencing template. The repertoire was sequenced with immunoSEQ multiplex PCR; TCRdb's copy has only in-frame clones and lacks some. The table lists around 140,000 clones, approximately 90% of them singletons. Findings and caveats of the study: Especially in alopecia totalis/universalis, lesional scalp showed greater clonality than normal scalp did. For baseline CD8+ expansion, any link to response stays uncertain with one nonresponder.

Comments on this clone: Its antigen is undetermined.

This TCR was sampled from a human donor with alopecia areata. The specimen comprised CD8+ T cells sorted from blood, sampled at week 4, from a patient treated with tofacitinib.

The CDR3 sequence is CASSYSLGAKRYIQYF. The CDR3 nucleotides are TGTGCCAGCAGTTACTCTCTAGGGGCAAAGAGGTACATTCAGTACTTC. The chain carries TRBV6-5 and TRBJ2-4; tentatively, D is TRBD1 (5 bases). V lost 0 bases, J lost 8 bases, and 17 bases lay in between. The CDR3 is made up of 16 amino acids. CDR1 is MNHEY and CDR2 is SVGAGI in the germline V gene.